Listed below are T cell receptor beta chains from one sample, sequenced in a study of T cell responses to AZD1222 COVID-19 vaccine. Clones were read by immunoSEQ multiplex PCR, and TCRdb kept only the in-frame ones, dropping some. Of around 120,000 clones in the sample, around 87% are singletons; the top ten hold less than 4%. The sequencing used peripheral blood, collected on day 0 of AZD1222 vaccination. Receptors were obtained from an adult in good health. The CDR3 runs from the conserved cysteine through the conserved F or W. Each record gives: clone size, CDR3 length, D gene, J gene, V gene, CDR3 DNA, CDR3 protein. A D gene is named only where the DNA matches it firmly. For some rows the clone size is stated as once, few or many, or as a class when expanded; others skip it.

>-|18|-|TRBJ1-5|TRBV7-4
TGTGCCAGCAGCTTAAGAAGAGGGGAGCGTAGTCTTAATCAGCCCCAGCATTTT
CASSLRRGERSLNQPQHF
>once|17|-|TRBJ1-4|TRBV5-1
TGCGCCAGCAGCTTGGTAGGGTCGGGGCCTGGTAATGAAAAACTGTTTTTT
CASSLVGSGPGNEKLFF
>few|15|TRBD1|TRBJ2-1|TRBV5-1
TGCGCCAGCAGCTATGGACAGGGGGCGTACAATGAGCAGTTCTTC
CASSYGQGAYNEQFF
>-|13|-|TRBJ1-1|TRBV9
TGTGCCAGCAGCCCCCTCATGGGGACTGAAGCTTTCTTT
CASSPLMGTEAFF
>-|13|TRBD1|TRBJ1-2|TRBV29-1
TGCAGCGTAGCCTCAGGGGGCGCCTATGGCTACACCTTC
CSVASGGAYGYTF
>-|14|-|TRBJ1-2|TRBV6-5
TGTGCCAGCAGATTGGGATCGGGGCGGGATGGCTACACCTTC
CASRLGSGRDGYTF
>-|16|TRBD2|TRBJ2-3|TRBV18
TGTGCCAGCTCACCACTGGCGGGGGGGTCCACAGATACGCAGTATTTT
CASSPLAGGSTDTQYF
>once|15|-|TRBJ2-3|TRBV6-2/TRBV6-3
TGTGCCAGCAGTCGCCCCAGTTGGGGTACAGATACGCAGTATTTT
CASSRPSWGTDTQYF
>-|13|TRBD1|TRBJ1-1|TRBV3-1/TRBV3-2
TGTGCCAGCAGCCAATGGGACAGACCTGAAGCTTTCTTT
CASSQWDRPEAFF
>-|15|-|TRBJ1-5|TRBV5-5
TGTGCCAGCAGCTTGTGGGCAGGGGCCAATCAGCCCCAGCATTTT
CASSLWAGANQPQHF
>-|14|-|TRBJ2-2|TRBV19
TGTGCCAGTAGCATCGATGCGAACACCGGGGAGCTGTTTTTT
CASSIDANTGELFF
>-|14|TRBD2|TRBJ2-3|TRBV6-4
TGTGCCAGCAGTGGGACTAGCGGGGCAGATACGCAGTATTTT
CASSGTSGADTQYF
>-|14|-|TRBJ1-1|TRBV6-5
TGTGCCAGCAGTTACTCGGAGGGGACCACTGAAGCTTTCTTT
CASSYSEGTTEAFF
>-|15|-|TRBJ2-7|TRBV28
TGTGCCAGCAGTCCCCCCCCCGGTCTCCCTTACGAGCAGTACTTC
CASSPPPGLPYEQYF
>-|15|-|TRBJ1-4|TRBV6-2/TRBV6-3
TGTGCCAGCAGTTCCTGGGGTTCGCAAGATGAAAAACTGTTTTTT
CASSSWGSQDEKLFF
>-|15|-|TRBJ1-2|TRBV4-2
TGTGCCAGCAGCCAAGAGCGGAGGGGAAACTATGGCTATACCTTC
CASSQERRGNYGYTF
>-|16|TRBD1|TRBJ2-3|TRBV5-1
TGCGCCAGCAGCTATCTTCCCGGGACAGCGACAGATACGCAGTATTTT
CASSYLPGTATDTQYF
>-|16|-|TRBJ1-1|TRBV6-1
TGTGCCAGCAGTGAAGCGGGGGGAAGAAGATATACTGAAGCTTTCTTT
CASSEAGGRRYTEAFF
>-|16|-|TRBJ2-3|TRBV25-1
TGTGCCAGCAGTGAAAGGAGGGGGGGTTTGACAGATACGCAGTATTTT
CASSERRGGLTDTQYF
>-|14|TRBD2|TRBJ2-2|TRBV11-3
TGTGCCAGCAGCCCCCGGGAGGGAACCGGGGAGCTGTTTTTT
CASSPREGTGELFF
>once|16|-|TRBJ1-6|TRBV4-3
TGCGCCAGCAGCCAAGCGCTAAGTTCCTATAATTCACCCCTCCACTTT
CASSQALSSYNSPLHF
>-|11|-|TRBJ2-1|TRBV7-2
TGTGCCAGCAGCTTAGATGGCCCTCAGTTCTTC
CASSLDGPQFF
>-|15|-|TRBJ2-6|TRBV18
TGTGCCAGCTCACCACTGAGCTCTGGGGCCAACGTCCTGACTTTC
CASSPLSSGANVLTF
>once|15|-|TRBJ1-4|TRBV5-1
TGCGCCAGCAGAGGACCAGATCCAACTAATGAAAAACTGTTTTTT
CASRGPDPTNEKLFF
>-|12|-|TRBJ2-7|TRBV12-5
TGTGCTAGTGCCGCCCCGGCCGGGATCCAGTACTTC
CASAAPAGIQYF
>-|15|-|TRBJ1-1|TRBV29-1
TGCAGCGTTGATGACAGGCTCTCAGGGAGCACTGAAGCTTTCTTT
CSVDDRLSGSTEAFF
>once|11|-|TRBJ1-2|TRBV18
TGTGCCAGCTCACCCGAAGAGGGCTACACCTTC
CASSPEEGYTF
>once|11|-|TRBJ1-2|TRBV20-1
TGCAGTGCTAGGGAGACAGGTGGCTACACCTTC
CSARETGGYTF
>-|18|-|TRBJ2-7|TRBV6-2/TRBV6-3
TGTGCCAGCAGTCCCCATCAGGGGAACGGGCACCTTTCCTACGAGCAGTACTTC
CASSPHQGNGHLSYEQYF
>-|10|-|TRBJ1-1|TRBV13
TGTGCCAGCAGAGACACTGAAGCTTTCTTT
CASRDTEAFF
>-|11|-|TRBJ1-1|TRBV2
TGTGCCAGCAACACGGCACATGAAGCTTTCTTT
CASNTAHEAFF
>-|13|-|TRBJ1-1|TRBV4-1
TGCGCCAGCAGCCAAGCACGACAGCGCGAAGCTTTCTTT
CASSQARQREAFF
>-|16|TRBD2|TRBJ2-1|TRBV5-4
TGTGCCAGCAGCTTAACACGGACTAGCGGGGTAAATGAGCAGTTCTTC
CASSLTRTSGVNEQFF
>-|16|-|TRBJ1-1|TRBV5-1
TGCGCCAGCAGCTTGGACAGCCGAGTATTGAACACTGAAGCTTTCTTT
CASSLDSRVLNTEAFF
>-|17|-|TRBJ1-2|TRBV3-1/TRBV3-2
TGTGCCAGCAGCCACGGTTTTTTCGACAGTTTAAAGAATGGCTACACCTTC
CASSHGFFDSLKNGYTF